The rows below give T cell receptor beta chains drawn from one sample of a study of blood T cell repertoires in COVID-19. Sequenced by immunoSEQ multiplex PCR; TCRdb stores in-frame clones only, minus some. The table includes about 210,000 clones, approximately 82% detected once. Sequenced: peripheral blood. The receptor set was obtained from a man aged 50-60 years with active or convalescent COVID-19. CDR3s include the opening cysteine and the closing phenylalanine or tryptophan. A D gene is named only where the DNA matches it firmly. Clone size appears in some rows only: once, few, many, or a class for an expanded clone.

size: .; V: TRBV4-1; D: .; J: TRBJ1-5; CDR3: CASSHRAQGTLSNQPQHF; DNA: TGCGCCAGCAGCCACCGAGCCCAGGGGACACTTAGCAATCAGCCCCAGCATTTT
size: few; V: TRBV7-3; D: TRBD1; J: TRBJ2-2; CDR3: CASSPTGAGELFF; DNA: TGTGCCAGCAGCCCGACAGGGGCCGGGGAGCTGTTTTTT
size: .; V: TRBV7-2; D: TRBD1; J: TRBJ1-2; CDR3: CASSLGQVNYGYTF; DNA: TGTGCCAGCAGCCTAGGACAGGTTAACTATGGCTACACCTTC
size: .; V: TRBV19; D: TRBD1; J: TRBJ1-1; CDR3: CASSSRQGMDTEAFF; DNA: TGTGCCAGTAGTTCTCGACAGGGGATGGACACTGAAGCTTTCTTT
size: .; V: TRBV30; D: .; J: TRBJ1-4; CDR3: CAWSYRVDEKLFF; DNA: TGTGCCTGGAGTTACAGGGTAGACGAAAAACTGTTTTTT
size: few; V: TRBV28; D: .; J: TRBJ1-5; CDR3: CASSFRGDQPQHF; DNA: TGTGCCAGCAGTTTCAGGGGCGATCAGCCCCAGCATTTT
size: .; V: TRBV19; D: TRBD1; J: TRBJ2-2; CDR3: CASTTGTANTGELFF; DNA: TGTGCCAGTACCACCGGGACAGCGAACACCGGGGAGCTGTTTTTT
size: .; V: TRBV4-2; D: TRBD2; J: TRBJ2-1; CDR3: CASSRLSRASGTGFSNEQFF; DNA: TGTGCCAGCAGCCGTCTGTCAAGGGCTAGCGGGACCGGCTTTTCCAATGAGCAGTTCTTC
size: once; V: TRBV19; D: TRBD1; J: TRBJ1-5; CDR3: CASERQGRGNQPQHF; DNA: TGTGCCAGCGAAAGACAGGGAAGGGGCAATCAGCCCCAGCATTTT
size: .; V: TRBV6-5; D: TRBD1; J: TRBJ2-7; CDR3: CASSPDRGSYEQYF; DNA: TGTGCCAGCAGTCCGGACAGGGGTTCCTACGAGCAGTACTTC
size: .; V: TRBV4-1; D: .; J: TRBJ1-2; CDR3: CASSERDSRSTF; DNA: TGCGCCAGCAGCGAACGGGACTCCCGGTCCACCTTC
size: .; V: TRBV5-1; D: .; J: TRBJ1-1; CDR3: CASSPDTEAFF; DNA: TGCGCCAGCAGTCCGGACACTGAAGCTTTCTTT
size: few; V: TRBV6-5; D: .; J: TRBJ2-3; CDR3: CASSYSPQGQDTQYF; DNA: TGTGCCAGCAGTTACTCCCCTCAGGGACAAGATACGCAGTATTTT
size: .; V: TRBV14; D: .; J: TRBJ1-1; CDR3: CASSPIMNTEAFF; DNA: TGTGCCAGCAGCCCAATCATGAACACTGAAGCTTTCTTT
size: .; V: TRBV6-5; D: .; J: TRBJ2-7; CDR3: CASRDGNSYEQYF; DNA: TGTGCCAGCAGGGACGGGAACTCCTACGAGCAGTACTTC
size: .; V: TRBV7-9; D: .; J: TRBJ2-3; CDR3: CASSFRDILRDTQYF; DNA: TGTGCCAGCAGCTTCCGGGACATCCTAAGGGATACGCAGTATTTT
size: .; V: TRBV27; D: TRBD1; J: TRBJ1-1; CDR3: CASSLFNRGEAFF; DNA: TGTGCCAGCAGTTTATTTAACAGGGGTGAGGCTTTCTTT
size: .; V: TRBV7-8; D: .; J: TRBJ2-7; CDR3: CASSPRQSPYEQYF; DNA: TGTGCCAGCAGCCCCAGACAGTCACCCTACGAGCAGTACTTC
size: .; V: TRBV24-1; D: TRBD1; J: TRBJ1-5; CDR3: CATSEHSGTGNQPQHF; DNA: TGTGCCACCAGTGAGCACTCCGGGACAGGAAATCAGCCCCAGCATTTT
size: .; V: TRBV7-8; D: TRBD1; J: TRBJ1-2; CDR3: CASSLALEGARGYTF; DNA: TGTGCCAGCAGCTTAGCGTTGGAGGGGGCGCGTGGCTACACCTTC
size: .; V: TRBV5-1; D: .; J: TRBJ2-2; CDR3: CASSFSSTRAGGTGELFF; DNA: TGCGCCAGCAGCTTTTCGTCTACGAGGGCAGGTGGCACCGGGGAGCTGTTTTTT
size: .; V: TRBV6-2/TRBV6-3; D: TRBD1; J: TRBJ1-5; CDR3: CASSYSGGQGRQPQHF; DNA: TGTGCCAGCAGTTACAGTGGCGGACAGGGCCGTCAGCCCCAGCATTTT
size: .; V: TRBV5-1; D: .; J: TRBJ2-1; CDR3: CASSGTAGADNEQFF; DNA: TGCGCCAGCAGCGGGACAGCGGGGGCCGACAATGAGCAGTTCTTC
size: .; V: TRBV7-9; D: .; J: TRBJ2-3; CDR3: CASSLARDTQYF; DNA: TGTGCCAGCAGCTTAGCGCGAGATACGCAGTATTTT
size: .; V: TRBV6-6; D: TRBD2; J: TRBJ2-1; CDR3: CASSSGLAGGAEQFF; DNA: TGTGCCAGCAGTTCGGGACTAGCGGGAGGAGCTGAGCAGTTCTTC
size: .; V: TRBV19; D: .; J: TRBJ2-1; CDR3: CASSIGVRGEQFF; DNA: TGTGCCAGTAGTATAGGGGTACGGGGTGAGCAGTTCTTC
size: .; V: TRBV1; D: .; J: TRBJ1-2; CDR3: CTSSISRGRAGYTF; DNA: TGCACCAGCAGTATCTCCAGGGGGCGCGCGGGCTACACCTTC
size: .; V: TRBV6-5; D: TRBD2; J: TRBJ2-1; CDR3: CASTPGGAHNEQFF; DNA: TGTGCCAGCACCCCCGGGGGGGCGCACAATGAGCAGTTCTTC
size: .; V: TRBV3-1/TRBV3-2; D: .; J: TRBJ1-3; CDR3: CASSYGLLSGNTIYF; DNA: TGTGCCAGCAGCTACGGACTACTCTCTGGAAACACCATATATTTT
size: .; V: TRBV6-4; D: .; J: TRBJ2-7; CDR3: CASSRDTNYEQYF; DNA: TGTGCCAGCAGTAGGGACACGAACTACGAGCAGTACTTC
size: .; V: TRBV12-1; D: .; J: TRBJ2-7; CDR3: CASSSSAHRGSLSSYEQYF; DNA: TGTGCCAGCAGCTCTTCCGCGCACAGGGGTTCTTTGAGCTCCTACGAGCAGTACTTC
size: .; V: TRBV18; D: TRBD2; J: TRBJ2-3; CDR3: CASSPLAGGPTDTQYF; DNA: TGTGCCAGCTCCCCCCTAGCGGGAGGACCCACGGATACGCAGTATTTT
size: .; V: TRBV7-9; D: .; J: TRBJ2-5; CDR3: CASSLAAQETQYF; DNA: TGTGCCAGCAGCTTGGCAGCGCAAGAGACCCAGTACTTC
size: .; V: TRBV4-1; D: TRBD2; J: TRBJ2-5; CDR3: CASSPTRGGANQETQYF; DNA: TGCGCCAGCAGCCCAACCCGCGGGGGGGCGAACCAAGAGACCCAGTACTTC
size: .; V: TRBV7-3; D: .; J: TRBJ2-1; CDR3: CASSRWTTTSYNEQFF; DNA: TGTGCCAGCAGCCGCTGGACTACTACCTCCTACAATGAGCAGTTCTTC
size: .; V: TRBV2; D: .; J: TRBJ1-2; CDR3: CASSEARGLRGYTF; DNA: TGTGCCAGCAGTGAAGCCCGGGGTCTTCGTGGCTACACCTTC
size: .; V: TRBV27; D: .; J: TRBJ1-1; CDR3: CASSLSTGPNTEAFF; DNA: TGTGCCAGCAGTTTATCAACAGGACCGAACACTGAAGCTTTCTTT
size: .; V: TRBV2; D: TRBD2; J: TRBJ2-2; CDR3: CASILSGTTNTGELFF; DNA: TGTGCCAGCATTCTATCCGGGACTACGAACACCGGGGAGCTGTTTTTT
size: .; V: TRBV20-1; D: TRBD1; J: TRBJ1-3; CDR3: CSASKGASSGNTIYF; DNA: TGCAGTGCTAGTAAGGGGGCCTCCTCTGGAAACACCATATATTTT
size: .; V: TRBV10-2; D: TRBD2; J: TRBJ2-3; CDR3: CASSDLAGGFADTQYF; DNA: TGCGCCAGCAGTGACCTAGCGGGGGGGTTCGCAGATACGCAGTATTTT
size: .; V: TRBV6-5; D: TRBD2; J: TRBJ2-1; CDR3: CASSSPSGAYNEQFF; DNA: TGTGCCAGCAGTTCCCCTAGCGGCGCCTACAATGAGCAGTTCTTC
size: .; V: TRBV10-3; D: TRBD1; J: TRBJ1-6; CDR3: CAISDRTGDSPLHF; DNA: TGTGCCATCAGTGACAGGACAGGGGATTCACCCCTCCACTTT
size: .; V: TRBV5-4; D: TRBD1; J: TRBJ1-2; CDR3: CASSSTGGTQHGYTF; DNA: TGTGCCAGCAGCTCCACAGGGGGCACGCAACATGGCTACACCTTC
size: .; V: TRBV6-4; D: .; J: TRBJ1-2; CDR3: CASSNGGGDGYTF; DNA: TGTGCCAGCAGTAATGGAGGAGGGGATGGCTACACCTTC
size: .; V: TRBV5-4; D: TRBD1; J: TRBJ2-7; CDR3: CASSKQGFLHEQYF; DNA: TGTGCCAGCAGCAAACAGGGGTTTCTTCACGAGCAGTACTTC
size: few; V: TRBV19; D: TRBD1; J: TRBJ2-1; CDR3: CASMEDRGPDEQFF; DNA: TGTGCCAGTATGGAAGACAGGGGGCCCGATGAGCAGTTCTTC
size: .; V: TRBV19; D: .; J: TRBJ1-5; CDR3: CASSIGGFGRRGQPQHF; DNA: TGTGCCAGTAGTATAGGAGGGTTCGGGCGCCGTGGTCAGCCCCAGCATTTT
size: .; V: TRBV2; D: TRBD2; J: TRBJ2-7; CDR3: CASRKGEGHEQYF; DNA: TGTGCCAGCAGAAAAGGGGAGGGTCACGAGCAGTACTTC
size: .; V: TRBV5-4; D: TRBD1; J: TRBJ1-2; CDR3: CASSSDHATGGKGYTF; DNA: TGTGCCAGCAGCTCCGACCACGCGACAGGGGGCAAGGGCTACACCTTC